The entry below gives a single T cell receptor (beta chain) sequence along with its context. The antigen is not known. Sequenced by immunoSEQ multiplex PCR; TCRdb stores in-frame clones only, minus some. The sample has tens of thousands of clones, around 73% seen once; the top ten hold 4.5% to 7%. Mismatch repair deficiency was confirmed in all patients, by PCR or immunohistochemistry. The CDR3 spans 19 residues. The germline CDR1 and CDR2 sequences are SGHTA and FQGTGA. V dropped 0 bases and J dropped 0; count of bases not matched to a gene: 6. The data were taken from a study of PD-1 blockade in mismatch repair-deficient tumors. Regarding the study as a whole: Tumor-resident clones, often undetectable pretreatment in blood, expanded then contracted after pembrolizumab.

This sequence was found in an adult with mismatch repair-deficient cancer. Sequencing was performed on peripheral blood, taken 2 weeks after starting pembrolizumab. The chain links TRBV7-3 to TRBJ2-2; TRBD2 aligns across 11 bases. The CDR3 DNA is TGTGCCAGCAGCTTAACGGGGGTACTAGCGGGGGCGAACACCGGGGAGCTGTTTTTT. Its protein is CASSLTGVLAGANTGELFF.